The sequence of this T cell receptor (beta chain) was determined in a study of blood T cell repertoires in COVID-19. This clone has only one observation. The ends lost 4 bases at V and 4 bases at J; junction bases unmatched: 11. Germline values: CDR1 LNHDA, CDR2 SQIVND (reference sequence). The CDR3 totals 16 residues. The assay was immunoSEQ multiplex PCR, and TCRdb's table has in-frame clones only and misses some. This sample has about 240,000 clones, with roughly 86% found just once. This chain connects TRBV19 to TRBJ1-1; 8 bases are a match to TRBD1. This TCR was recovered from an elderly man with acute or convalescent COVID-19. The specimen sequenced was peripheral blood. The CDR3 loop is CASSTPRQGRRTEAFF. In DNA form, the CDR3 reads TGTGCCAGTAGTACCCCCCGACAGGGGCGCCGCACTGAAGCTTTCTTT.